This T cell receptor (beta chain) was found in a study of identical twins. Healthy Caucasians, and only they, were the donors. The V segment lost 2 bases and the J segment 5 bases; nucleotides outside the gene matches: 2. The CDR3 loop spans 15 amino acids. Looked up from germline, CDR1 is SGDLS and CDR2 is YYNGEE. Study findings and constraints: Instead of following the same donors, the conclusions were based on cross-sectional statistical analysis. Beta clonotypes that were abundant in cord blood contained fewer insertions, a pattern absent from memory repertoires.

With template switching, a universal primer site was added, and the cDNA carried unique molecular identifiers. MiXCR, applied by TCRdb to the 5' RACE reads, yields one record per CDR3 protein. The table lists 200,000 to 250,000 distinct CDR3 sequences, more than 9.5% of them singletons. The table lists this clonotype with a few counts. Its antigen is unidentified. This sample was also put to use in a study of yellow fever vaccine responses in identical twins.

The chain has TRBV9 and TRBJ1-6; TRBD1 agrees at 9 bases. The receptor comes from a woman between 18 and 29 years old in good health. Source material: memory (CD45RO+) T cells sorted from blood. The CDR3 loop reads CASSVRTGDNSPLHF. Here the CDR3 DNA reads TGTGCCAGCAGCGTCCGGACAGGGGATAATTCACCCCTCCACTTT.